This is a list of T cell receptor beta chains from one sample in a study of OX40 agonist ivuxolimab in advanced cancers. TCRdb's table, derived via immunoSEQ multiplex PCR, lists solely in-frame clones and lacks some. The sample includes 30,000 or so clones, 80% to 95% of them seen just once. Material: CD4+ or CD8+ T cells sorted from blood, obtained in a trial of the OX40 agonist ivuxolimab. The source is an adult with an advanced solid tumor such as melanoma, head and neck, liver or kidney cancer. The CDR3 runs from the conserved cysteine through the conserved F or W. D genes are given only for firm matches. Where a row states a size, it is once, few, many or the class of an expanded clone; other rows omit it.

D gene	CDR3 length	V gene	clone size	J gene	CDR3 protein	CDR3 DNA
TRBD1	13	TRBV27	once	TRBJ1-1	CASSIRDSTEAFF	TGTGCCAGCAGTATCCGGGACAGCACTGAAGCTTTCTTT
-	15	TRBV6-5	-	TRBJ1-5	CASSPGPYSNQPQHF	TGTGCCAGCAGCCCGGGCCCCTATAGCAATCAGCCCCAGCATTTT
TRBD1	15	TRBV25-1	-	TRBJ1-2	CASSSPGTAWAGYTF	TGTGCCAGCAGCTCCCCCGGGACAGCCTGGGCTGGCTACACCTTC
-	13	TRBV5-6	-	TRBJ1-5	CASSFGSNQPQHF	TGTGCCAGCAGCTTTGGCTCGAATCAGCCCCAGCATTTT
-	15	TRBV7-9	-	TRBJ2-7	CASSRAGPYSYEQYF	TGTGCCAGCAGCCGCGCTGGACCCTACTCCTACGAGCAGTACTTC
-	17	TRBV29-1	-	TRBJ2-6	CSVGPGQGAGGANVLTF	-
TRBD2	19	TRBV2	-	TRBJ2-2	CASSESNVASGMNTGELFF	TGTGCCAGCAGTGAATCTAACGTAGCTAGCGGAATGAACACCGGGGAGCTGTTTTTT
TRBD2	15	TRBV11-2	-	TRBJ2-3	CASRRAGGGTDTQYF	TGTGCCAGCAGAAGAGCGGGAGGGGGCACAGATACGCAGTATTTT
-	16	TRBV7-8	-	TRBJ1-3	CASSLGQGFSGNTIYF	TGTGCCAGCAGCTTAGGGCAGGGTTTCTCTGGAAACACCATATATTTT
-	17	TRBV7-9	-	TRBJ2-2	CASSSHLRAEGTGELFF	TGTGCCAGCAGCTCCCACCTGCGAGCGGAGGGGACCGGGGAGCTGTTTTTT
-	17	TRBV4-3	-	TRBJ2-3	CASSQESQDLSTDTQYF	TGCGCCAGCAGCCAAGAAAGTCAGGACCTTAGCACAGATACGCAGTATTTT
-	11	TRBV29-1	-	TRBJ2-7	CSVYQRHEQYF	TGCAGTGTTTATCAGAGGCACGAGCAGTACTTC
-	13	TRBV6-5	-	TRBJ1-5	CASSLLVNQPQHF	TGTGCCAGCAGCTTACTGGTAAATCAGCCCCAGCATTTT
-	12	TRBV18	-	TRBJ2-2	CASSHPTGELFF	TGTGCCAGCTCACACCCCACCGGGGAGCTGTTTTTT
TRBD2	15	TRBV15	-	TRBJ2-7	CATSATSGRFYEQYF	TGTGCCACCAGCGCGACTAGCGGGAGGTTCTACGAGCAGTACTTC
TRBD1	18	TRBV9	-	TRBJ1-2	CASSVGDGDRGRSYGYTF	TGTGCCAGCAGCGTAGGGGATGGGGACAGGGGGCGCAGCTATGGCTACACCTTC
TRBD2	14	TRBV9	-	TRBJ2-7	CASSVAGLADEQYF	TGTGCCAGCAGCGTAGCGGGACTAGCGGACGAGCAGTACTTC
-	14	TRBV27	-	TRBJ1-5	CASSLGLSNQPQHF	TGTGCCAGCAGTTTAGGGTTGAGCAATCAGCCCCAGCATTTT
TRBD1	13	TRBV6-4	-	TRBJ1-1	CASSASTGAEAFF	TGTGCCAGCAGCGCCTCAACAGGGGCTGAAGCTTTCTTT
TRBD1	18	TRBV7-9	-	TRBJ2-3	CASSSSVRDRGFTDTQYF	TGTGCCAGCAGCTCAAGTGTCCGGGACAGGGGGTTCACAGATACGCAGTATTTT
TRBD1	15	TRBV14	-	TRBJ1-4	CASSQDPGGYEKLFF	TGTGCCAGCAGCCAAGATCCAGGGGGCTATGAAAAACTGTTTTTT
TRBD1	14	TRBV5-3	-	TRBJ1-2	CASSLQGADYGYTF	TGTGCCAGCAGCTTACAGGGGGCGGACTATGGCTACACCTTC
-	16	TRBV6-5	-	TRBJ2-1	CASSYSTPGVHNEQFF	TGTGCCAGCAGTTACTCGACCCCGGGAGTCCACAATGAGCAGTTCTTC
TRBD1	14	TRBV7-9	-	TRBJ2-7	CASSTRDRAYEQYF	TGTGCCAGCAGCACCCGGGACAGAGCTTACGAGCAGTACTTC
-	13	TRBV19	-	TRBJ1-1	CASNRGLSFEAFF	TGTGCCAGTAATCGGGGGCTCTCCTTTGAAGCTTTCTTT
TRBD1	14	TRBV19	-	TRBJ2-7	CASSRQGDGDEQYF	TGTGCCAGTAGTAGACAGGGAGACGGGGACGAGCAGTACTTC
-	14	TRBV19	-	TRBJ2-7	CATGRAGAPLEQYF	TGTGCCACAGGGCGGGCAGGGGCCCCCCTAGAGCAGTACTTC
TRBD2	13	TRBV5-1	once	TRBJ2-1	CASSAGDYNEQFF	TGCGCCAGCAGCGCGGGGGATTACAATGAGCAGTTCTTC
-	15	TRBV7-8	-	TRBJ2-2	CASSSRTPNTGELFF	TGTGCCAGCAGCTCCCGGACTCCGAACACCGGGGAGCTGTTTTTT
-	15	TRBV18	once	TRBJ1-3	CASSPKSDAGNTIYF	TGTGCCAGCTCACCAAAATCTGATGCAGGAAACACCATATATTTT
-	14	TRBV6-1	-	TRBJ2-3	CASSEAIVADTQYF	TGTGCCAGCAGTGAAGCCATAGTAGCAGATACGCAGTATTTT
TRBD2	16	TRBV19	-	TRBJ2-1	CASSIGLAGSYNEQFF	TGTGCCAGTAGTATCGGACTAGCGGGGAGTTACAATGAGCAGTTCTTC
TRBD1	15	TRBV6-1	-	TRBJ1-6	CASSERVTGSSPLHF	TGTGCCAGCAGTGAAAGGGTGACAGGGTCATCACCCCTCCACTTT
TRBD1	17	TRBV11-2	-	TRBJ1-2	CASSLVFPVGDSHGYTF	TGTGCCAGCAGCTTAGTTTTCCCTGTCGGGGACAGCCATGGCTACACCTTC
TRBD1	16	TRBV6-6	-	TRBJ2-5	CASRKLTGLLQETQYF	TGTGCCAGCAGAAAGTTGACAGGGCTACTCCAAGAGACCCAGTACTTC
-	13	TRBV7-9	-	TRBJ1-1	CASSLHGDAEAFF	TGTGCCAGCAGCTTACATGGGGATGCTGAAGCTTTCTTT